This TCR beta chain originates from a study of T cells after yellow fever vaccination. Per the germline V gene, CDR1 is DFQATT and CDR2 is SNEGSKA (reference sequence). The CDR3 loop spans 11 amino acids. Trimming removed 7 bases from V and 9 bases from J, with 13 bases in between. UMIs and a universal primer site were added when TCR cDNA was made by 5'RACE template switching. TCRdb itself ran the 5' RACE reads through MiXCR, one entry per CDR3 protein. Of around 88,000 distinct CDR3 sequences listed, roughly 13% are singletons. The sequenced sample was CD8+ T cells not binding an NS4B(214-222) dextramer, sorted from PBMCs, obtained about 20 days after the first yellow fever vaccination. The sequence derives from a man younger than 35 who received the YFV17D yellow fever vaccine. The chain links TRBV20-1 to TRBJ2-1, with D possibly being TRBD2 (6 bases). The CDR3 DNA reads as TGCAGTGGGAAGGCTAGCGCTGAGCAGTTCTTC. It is translated as CSGKASAEQFF.